These 25 T cell receptor beta chains originate from one sample sequenced in a study of T-cell memory formation after mild COVID-19. TCRdb ran MiXCR on the 5' RACE reads and lists one entry per CDR3 protein. The sample holds about 340,000 distinct CDR3 sequences, more than 15% seen once. Sequenced sample: PBMCs or a T cell subset sorted from them (not recorded which). Receptor source: a man between 18 and 29 years old who had mild COVID-19 (a few samples of this study predate the infection). Cell type and time point are not known.

This clonotype came up a few times. The J gene is TRBJ1-3, the V gene TRBV11-2; possible D gene TRBD1, 6 bases. CDR1 is SGHAT and CDR2 is FQNNGV in the germline V gene. The V gene lost 6 bases and the J gene lost 0 bases, with 12 bases spanning the gap. There are 15 residues in the CDR3. The CDR3 here is CASRNTGSSGNTIYF. The CDR3, as DNA: TGTGCCAGCAGGAATACAGGGAGCTCTGGAAACACCATATATTTT.

The rearrangement joins TRBV10-3 to TRBJ1-2; D is possibly TRBD1 (5 bases). The CDR3 totals 12 residues. The germline CDR1 and CDR2 sequences are ENHRY and SYGVKD. V lost 8 bases and J 2 bases, leaving 9 bases between the germline ends. In DNA, the CDR3 is TGTGCCATCGGGGCAGGGAACTATGGCTACACCTTC. Protein sequence: CAIGAGNYGYTF.

This clonotype was detected ten times or more. This chain links TRBV7-2 with TRBJ2-7; weak D call: TRBD1 (7 bases). The CDR3 runs 13 residues. V was clipped by 5 bases and J by 5 bases, with 13 bases between them. CDR1 is SGHTA, CDR2 FQGNSA, per germline. The CDR3 region has the DNA TGTGCCAGCAGCCCGACAGGGAGGAACGAGCAGTACTTC. Translation: CASSPTGRNEQYF.

V gene TRBV18 combines with J gene TRBJ1-1; no clear D. The CDR3 is made up of 14 amino acids. CDR1 and CDR2 from the germline V gene are KGHSH and LQKENI. Trimming removed 3 bases at V and 1 base at J, with 9 bases between. CDR3 nucleotides: TGTGCCAGCTCACCTAGGAGCCAGAACACTGAAGCTTTCTTT. Its translation is CASSPRSQNTEAFF.

This clonotype was recorded a few times. The chain uses TRBV27 and TRBJ2-1, with D maybe TRBD2 (5 bases). The germline V and J ends were trimmed by 2 bases and 3 bases, with 11 bases remaining between them. Germline V gene data show CDR1 as MNHEY and CDR2 as SMNVEV (reference sequence). There are 15 residues in the CDR3. The CDR3 bases are TGTGCCAGCAGTTTAGCGGACTCTTACTACAATGAGCAGTTCTTC. Translation gives CASSLADSYYNEQFF.

This clonotype was counted only a few times. V and J are TRBV30 and TRBJ2-6; D possibly matches TRBD1 or TRBD2 (5 bases each). Per germline, CDR1 GTSNPN and CDR2 SVGIG (reference sequence). This CDR3 contains 15 residues. Between the trimmed V and J ends, which lost 5 bases and 2 bases, there was a span of 13 bases. DNA for the CDR3: TGTGCCTGGTCGAGGGAGACAGCTGGGGCCAACGTCCTGACTTTC. Translation gives CAWSRETAGANVLTF.

This clonotype occurred a few times. V usage is TRBV10-3 and J usage is TRBJ2-7; D could derive from TRBD1 or TRBD2 (5 bases each). Germline CDR1 reads ENHRY; CDR2 reads SYGVKD. This CDR3 is 14 amino acids long. The V and J ends lost 3 bases and 6 bases respectively, with 15 bases between them. CDR3 sequence: CAISDGAVRGEQYV. CDR3 nucleotide sequence: TGTGCCATCAGTGACGGGGCCGTTCGGGGCGAGCAGTACGTC.

This clonotype has only a few counts. The rearrangement links TRBV5-1 to TRBJ2-7; D is perhaps TRBD1 (6 bases). The germline gives CDR1 SGHRS, CDR2 YFSETQ. The CDR3 consists of 13 residues. Trimming left V 0 bases short and J 5 bases short, with 9 bases between. This CDR3 reads CASSLEGVHEQYF. CDR3 nucleotide sequence: TGCGCCAGCAGCTTGGAGGGGGTCCACGAGCAGTACTTC. The variable domain in full, completed from reference TRBV5-1 and TRBJ2-7, reads KAGVTQTPRYLIKTRGQQVTLSCSPISGHRSVSWYQQTPGQGLQFLFEYFSETQRNKGNFPGRFSGRQFSNSRSEMNVSTLELGDSALYLCASSLEGVHEQYFGPGTRLTVT.

The CDR3 nucleotides are TGCAGCGTTGAAAACCCTCGGCGCGTCCCCCGTGGCTACACCTTC. Amino acid sequence: CSVENPRRVPRGYTF. The rearrangement uses TRBV29-1 and TRBJ1-2; D is ambiguous. V was shortened by 2 bases and J by 7 bases, with 20 bases between the two germline ends. The germline V gene encodes CDR1 SQVTM and CDR2 ANQGSEA. The CDR3 spans 15 residues.

The chain couples TRBV11-2 to TRBJ1-1, with D tentatively TRBD1 (5 bases). This CDR3 has 14 amino acids. Germline CDR1 and CDR2: SGHAT and FQNNGV. V was pared by 5 bases and J by 4 bases, with 14 bases between. CDR3 protein: CASSPRGRATEAFF. CDR3 in DNA: TGTGCCAGCAGCCCTCGGGGGAGGGCCACTGAAGCTTTCTTT. Based on the CDR3 plus reference TRBV11-2 and TRBJ1-1, the full variable domain is EAGVAQSPRYKIIEKRQSVAFWCNPISGHATLYWYQQILGQGPKLLIQFQNNGVVDDSQLPKDRFSAERLKGVDSTLKIQPAKLEDSAVYLCASSPRGRATEAFFGQGTRLTVV.

The rearrangement uses TRBV18 and TRBJ2-7; D might be TRBD1 (6 bases). Trimming removed 3 bases from V and 4 bases from J, with 19 bases in between. The germline V gene has CDR1 KGHSH and CDR2 LQKENI. The CDR3 totals 16 residues. DNA for the CDR3: TGTGCCAGCTCACCGACCTCGGACAGCCTAATTTACGAGCAGTACTTC. It yields the protein CASSPTSDSLIYEQYF.

Within the sample, this clonotype is medium-sized. The CDR3 bases are TGCGCCAGCAGCTTTACAGGCTCGAGCAATCAGCCCCAGCATTTT. Translation: CASSFTGSSNQPQHF. This sequence joins TRBV5-1 and TRBJ1-5, with TRBD1 as a possible D gene (5 bases). Trimming took 2 bases from V and 1 from J, leaving 10 bases between them. Germline CDR1 and CDR2: SGHRS and YFSETQ. The CDR3 runs to 15 residues.

This clonotype was recorded a few times. The genes are TRBV27 and TRBJ2-2; D is possibly TRBD1 or TRBD2 (5 bases each). The germline CDR1 and CDR2 sequences are MNHEY and SMNVEV (reference sequence). With 2 bases removed from V and 4 bases from J, the gap between germline ends came to 11 bases. There are 15 residues in the CDR3. The CDR3 DNA is TGTGCCAGCAGTTTACGAGGGGCGGGCACCGGGGAGCTGTTTTTT. It specifies CASSLRGAGTGELFF.

There are a few counts of this clonotype. This chain links TRBV6-2 or TRBV6-3 with TRBJ2-3; D unresolved. There are 14 residues in the CDR3. The V end was cut by 0 bases, the J end by 6 bases, with 10 bases between. Germline CDR1 reads MNHEY; CDR2 reads SVGEGT. In DNA, the CDR3 is TGTGCCAGCAGTTACTCAGGAAGGGCTGATACGCAGTATTTT. Translating it yields CASSYSGRADTQYF.

This clonotype was seen a handful of times. In DNA, the CDR3 is TGCAGTGCTAGAGAGGGTCCCTATGGCTACACCTTC. It specifies CSAREGPYGYTF. V and J are TRBV20-1 and TRBJ1-2; D is unresolved. Germline lookup yields CDR1 DFQATT and CDR2 SNEGSKA (reference sequence). V gave up 0 bases and J gave up 4 bases, with 6 bases separating them. CDR3 size: 12 residues.

The rearrangement uses TRBV6-5 and TRBJ2-7; 11 bases map to TRBD1. The V gene end was trimmed by 1 base and the J gene end by 6 bases; junction bases not matched to a gene: 5. The germline V gene encodes CDR1 MNHEY and CDR2 SVGAGI. This CDR3 region has 15 residues. For the CDR3, the DNA is TGTGCCAGCAGTTACTGGGGGACAGGGGGTTCCGAGCAGTACTTC. Protein sequence: CASSYWGTGGSEQYF.

This chain uses TRBV7-9 with TRBJ2-7, with D possibly TRBD2 on 6 matching bases. This CDR3 region has 13 residues. Germline values: CDR1 SEHNR, CDR2 FQNEAQ (reference sequence). V dropped 5 bases and J dropped 2 bases, with 10 bases sitting between them. The CDR3 DNA reads TGTGCCAGCAGCCCCCGGGGGACCTACGAGCAGTACGTC. This gives the protein CASSPRGTYEQYV.

The V call is TRBV28, the J call TRBJ1-2; D gene ambiguous. With 1 base removed from V and 6 bases from J, the gap between germline ends came to 9 bases. Germline CDR1 and CDR2: MDHEN and SYDVKM. This CDR3 region has 13 residues. CDR3: CASSLFTQDGYTF. CDR3 DNA: TGTGCCAGCAGTTTATTTACCCAGGATGGCTACACCTTC.

The genes are TRBV29-1 and TRBJ1-2, with 7 positions matching TRBD1. The CDR3 loop spans 14 amino acids. Trimming took 0 bases from V and 0 from J; bases not matched to a gene: 1. Germline CDR1 reads SQVTM; CDR2 reads ANQGSEA. The CDR3 coding sequence is TGCAGCGTTGAAGACAGGGGGTCTAACTATGGCTACACCTTC. It encodes CSVEDRGSNYGYTF.

V and J are TRBV7-3 and TRBJ1-1, with 8 bases identical to TRBD1. The CDR3 has 13 amino acids. V lost 5 bases and J lost 8; bases outside the gene matches: 7. From germline, CDR1 is SGHTA and CDR2 FQGTGA. The CDR3 spells CASSMTGVKEAFF. CDR3 in DNA: TGTGCCAGCAGCATGACAGGGGTAAAGGAAGCTTTCTTT. The full variable domain, in which reference TRBV7-3 and TRBJ1-1 provide the parts outside the CDR3, is GAGVSQTPSNKVTEKGKYVELRCDPISGHTALYWYRQSLGQGPEFLIYFQGTGAADDSGLPNDRFFAVRPEGSVSTLKIQRTERGDSAVYLCASSMTGVKEAFFGQGTRLTVV.

The V call is TRBV19, the J call TRBJ1-3; a possible D gene is TRBD1 (5 bases). V lost 7 bases and J 2 bases, leaving 12 bases between the germline ends. Looked up from germline, CDR1 is LNHDA and CDR2 is SQIVND (reference sequence). The CDR3 is 14 amino acids. CDR3 sequence: CASIGAEAGNTIYF. Written as DNA, the CDR3 is TGTGCCAGTATAGGGGCTGAAGCTGGAAACACCATATATTTT.

This clonotype has only a few counts. The V gene is TRBV9, the J gene TRBJ2-2, with TRBD1 as a possible D gene (5 bases). Trimming left V 1 base short and J 1 base short, with 11 bases between. The CDR3 extends over 16 amino acids. Germline-derived CDR1 and CDR2 are SGDLS and YYNGEE. CDR3 in DNA: TGTGCCAGCAGCGTAAGCAGGGTAAAGAACACCGGGGAGCTGTTTTTT. It translates to CASSVSRVKNTGELFF.

The chain carries TRBV5-1 and TRBJ2-2; no clear D. The V gene's germline CDR1 is SGHRS and CDR2 YFSETQ. The CDR3 extends over 15 amino acids. Trimming cost V 0 bases and J 7 bases, with 13 bases left between them. The CDR3 protein is CASSLAGSRVGELFF. The DNA for the CDR3 is TGCGCCAGCAGCTTGGCGGGTAGCAGAGTCGGGGAGCTGTTTTTT.

This clonotype was seen a few times. This chain connects TRBV6-2 or TRBV6-3 to TRBJ2-7, with a possible D match to TRBD2 (5 bases). Germline V CDR1 and CDR2: MNHEY, SVGEGT. The CDR3 length is 14 residues. V gave up 2 bases and J gave up 3 bases, with 11 bases separating them. Here the CDR3 reads CASSYEGPLYEQYV. The CDR3 bases are TGTGCCAGCAGTTACGAGGGCCCCCTCTACGAGCAGTACGTC.

This clonotype was detected a few times. CDR3 loop: CASSIGGDNNEQFF. The CDR3 DNA reads as TGTGCCAGCAGCATCGGGGGCGACAACAATGAGCAGTTCTTC. The chain employs TRBV7-9 and TRBJ2-1, with D perhaps matching TRBD1 or TRBD2 (6 bases each). V lost 5 bases, J lost 5 bases, and 13 bases lay in between. The CDR3 length is 14 residues. Germline V gene lookup returns CDR1 SEHNR and CDR2 FQNEAQ (reference sequence).